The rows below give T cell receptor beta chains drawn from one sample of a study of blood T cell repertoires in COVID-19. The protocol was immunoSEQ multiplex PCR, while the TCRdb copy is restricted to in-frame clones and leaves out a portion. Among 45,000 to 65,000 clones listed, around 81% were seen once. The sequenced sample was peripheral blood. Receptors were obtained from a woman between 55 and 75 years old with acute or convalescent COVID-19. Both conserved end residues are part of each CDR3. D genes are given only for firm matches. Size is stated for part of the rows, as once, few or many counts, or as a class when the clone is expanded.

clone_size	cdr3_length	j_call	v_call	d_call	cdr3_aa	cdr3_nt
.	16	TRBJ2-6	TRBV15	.	CATSSDRISGANVLTF	TGTGCCACCAGCAGTGACAGAATCTCTGGGGCCAACGTCCTGACTTTC
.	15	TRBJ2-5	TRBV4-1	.	CASSQSPLGMETQYF	TGCGCCAGCAGCCAGTCCCCCCTCGGTATGGAGACCCAGTACTTC
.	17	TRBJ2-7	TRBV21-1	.	CASSKPRTSGSSYEQYF	TGTGCCAGCAGCAAACCTAGGACTAGCGGGAGCTCCTACGAGCAGTACTTC
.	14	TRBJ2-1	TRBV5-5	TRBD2	CASSPGLAGGLEFF	TGTGCCAGCAGCCCGGGACTAGCGGGGGGGCTGGAGTTCTTC
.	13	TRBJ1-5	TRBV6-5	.	CASSSTGNQPQHF	TGTGCCAGCAGTTCGACAGGAAATCAGCCCCAGCATTTT
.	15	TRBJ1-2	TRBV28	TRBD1	CASSVGGTGIYGYTF	TGTGCCAGCAGTGTGGGAGGGACAGGGATTTATGGCTACACCTTC
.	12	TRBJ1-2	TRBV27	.	CASRQGLYGYTF	TGTGCCAGTCGGCAGGGCCTCTATGGCTACACCTTC
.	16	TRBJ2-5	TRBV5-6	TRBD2	CASSPGLAVGLETQYF	TGTGCCAGCAGCCCCGGACTAGCGGTGGGTTTGGAGACCCAGTACTTC
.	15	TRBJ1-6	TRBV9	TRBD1	CASSVDPTGPSSLHF	TGTGCCAGCAGCGTAGACCCGACAGGGCCCTCATCCCTCCACTTT
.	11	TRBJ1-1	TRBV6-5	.	CASRKTGEAFF	TGTGCCAGCCGCAAAACAGGTGAAGCTTTCTTT
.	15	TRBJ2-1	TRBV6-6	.	CASSYSRQGGVEQFF	TGTGCCAGCAGTTACTCCCGACAGGGAGGAGTTGAGCAGTTCTTC
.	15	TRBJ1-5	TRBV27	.	CASSLGGGGNQPQHF	TGTGCCAGCAGTTTAGGCGGGGGAGGCAATCAGCCCCAGCATTTT
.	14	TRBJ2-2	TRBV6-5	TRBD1	CASSWDSKARELFF	TGTGCCAGCAGTTGGGACAGCAAAGCCAGGGAGCTGTTTTTT
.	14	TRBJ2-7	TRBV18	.	CASSPNQSGNEQYF	TGTGCCAGCTCACCTAATCAATCAGGGAACGAGCAGTACTTC
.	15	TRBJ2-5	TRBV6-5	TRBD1	CASKNRGVSQETQYF	TGTGCCAGCAAAAACAGGGGGGTGAGCCAAGAGACCCAGTACTTC
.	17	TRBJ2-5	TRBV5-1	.	CASSLDGTGGDTETQYF	TGCGCCAGCAGCTTGGACGGAACGGGGGGCGATACAGAGACCCAGTACTTC
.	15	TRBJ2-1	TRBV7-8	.	CASSRGSGFYNEQFF	TGTGCCAGCAGCCGAGGGAGCGGGTTCTACAATGAGCAGTTCTTC
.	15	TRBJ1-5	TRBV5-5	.	CASSSSASSNQPQHF	TGTGCCAGCAGCTCATCTGCCAGTAGCAATCAGCCCCAGCATTTT
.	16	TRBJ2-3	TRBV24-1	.	CATSDLKQGGTDTQYF	TGTGCCACCAGTGATTTGAAGCAGGGCGGCACAGATACGCAGTATTTT
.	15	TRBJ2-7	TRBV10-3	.	CAISEGVGQGWEQYF	TGTGCCATCAGTGAGGGGGTAGGGCAGGGATGGGAGCAGTACTTC
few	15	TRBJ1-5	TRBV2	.	CASSEERVRNQPQHF	TGTGCCAGCAGTGAAGAGAGGGTTAGAAATCAGCCCCAGCATTTT
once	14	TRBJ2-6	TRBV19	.	CASSIPSGANVLIF	TGTGCCAGTAGTATTCCCTCTGGGGCCAACGTCCTGATTTTC
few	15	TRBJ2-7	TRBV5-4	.	CASSLSSGGNYEQYF	TGTGCCAGCAGCTTAAGCTCAGGGGGGAACTACGAGCAGTACTTC
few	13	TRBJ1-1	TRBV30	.	CAWAGRMNTEAFF	TGTGCCTGGGCGGGAAGAATGAACACTGAAGCTTTCTTT
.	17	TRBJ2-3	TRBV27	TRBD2	CASSFSYSGRWTDTQYF	TGTGCCAGCAGTTTCTCCTACAGCGGGAGGTGGACAGATACGCAGTATTTT
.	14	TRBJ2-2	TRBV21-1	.	CASSKASPRGELFF	TGTGCCAGCAGCAAAGCCTCACCCAGGGGAGAGCTGTTTTTT
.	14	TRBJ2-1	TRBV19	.	CASSMYQGGNEQFF	TGTGCCAGTAGTATGTACCAGGGGGGCAATGAGCAGTTCTTC
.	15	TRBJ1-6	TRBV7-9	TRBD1	CASSTTGTGDSPLHF	TGTGCCAGCAGCACAACCGGGACAGGGGATTCACCCCTCCACTTT
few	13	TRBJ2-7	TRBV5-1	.	CASSFTSSYEQYF	TGCGCCAGCAGCTTTACCAGCTCCTACGAGCAGTACTTC
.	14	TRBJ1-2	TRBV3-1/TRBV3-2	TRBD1	CASRARAGGGGYTF	TGTGCCAGCAGGGCAAGGGCAGGGGGCGGTGGCTACACCTTC
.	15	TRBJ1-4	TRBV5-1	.	CASSRSGGRDEKLFF	TGCGCCAGCAGCCGGTCGGGAGGGAGGGATGAAAAACTGTTTTTT
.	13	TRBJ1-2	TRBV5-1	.	CASSSTIHYGYTF	TGCGCCAGCAGTTCAACTATTCACTATGGCTACACCTTC
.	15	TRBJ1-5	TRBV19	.	CASSIAGKYNQPQHF	TGTGCCAGTAGTATAGCAGGGAAGTACAATCAGCCCCAGCATTTT
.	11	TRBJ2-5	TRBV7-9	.	CASSSQETQYF	TGTGCCAGCAGCTCTCAAGAGACCCAGTACTTC
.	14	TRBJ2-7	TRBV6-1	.	CASSESFPLYEQYF	TGTGCCAGCAGTGAGTCTTTCCCCCTCTACGAGCAGTACTTC
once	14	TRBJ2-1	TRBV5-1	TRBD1	CASSPGTGVREQFF	TGCGCCAGCAGCCCCGGGACAGGGGTTCGGGAGCAGTTCTTC
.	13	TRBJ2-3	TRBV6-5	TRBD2	CATRRELTDTQYF	TGTGCCACCCGGCGGGAGCTCACAGATACGCAGTATTTT
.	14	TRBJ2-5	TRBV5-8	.	CASSLGGFQETQYF	TGTGCCAGCAGCTTGGGAGGGTTCCAAGAGACCCAGTACTTC
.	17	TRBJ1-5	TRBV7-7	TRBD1	CASSLDRGLESNQPQHF	TGTGCTAGCAGCTTGGACAGGGGGCTAGAGAGCAATCAGCCCCAGCATTTT
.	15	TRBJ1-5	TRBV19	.	CASTLGQERNQPQHF	TGTGCCAGTACCTTGGGGCAGGAACGCAATCAGCCCCAGCATTTT
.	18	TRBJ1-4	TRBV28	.	CASSLRAGRMSTNEKLFF	TGTGCCAGCAGTTTAAGGGCAGGGAGGATGTCAACTAATGAAAAACTGTTTTTT
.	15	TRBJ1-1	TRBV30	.	CAWSVPGPGAREAFF	TGTGCCTGGAGTGTACCCGGGCCAGGGGCCCGCGAAGCTTTCTTT
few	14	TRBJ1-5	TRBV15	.	CATSRDTGNQPQHF	TGTGCCACCAGCAGAGATACAGGGAATCAGCCCCAGCATTTT
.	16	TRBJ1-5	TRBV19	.	CASSAVGGTSNQPQHF	TGTGCCAGTAGCGCTGTTGGCGGAACGAGCAATCAGCCCCAGCATTTT
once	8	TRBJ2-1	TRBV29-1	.	CSVAGQFF	TGCAGCGTTGCCGGGCAGTTCTTC
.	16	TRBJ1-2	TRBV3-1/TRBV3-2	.	CASSQSGISSNYGYTF	TGTGCCAGCAGCCAATCCGGGATATCCTCTAACTATGGCTACACCTTC
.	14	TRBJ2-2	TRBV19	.	CASSIGGGFGELFF	TGTGCCAGTAGTATTGGAGGGGGCTTCGGGGAGCTGTTTTTT
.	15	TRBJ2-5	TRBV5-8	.	CASTLGGAGFETQYF	TGTGCCAGCACCTTAGGGGGGGCCGGCTTCGAGACCCAGTACTTC